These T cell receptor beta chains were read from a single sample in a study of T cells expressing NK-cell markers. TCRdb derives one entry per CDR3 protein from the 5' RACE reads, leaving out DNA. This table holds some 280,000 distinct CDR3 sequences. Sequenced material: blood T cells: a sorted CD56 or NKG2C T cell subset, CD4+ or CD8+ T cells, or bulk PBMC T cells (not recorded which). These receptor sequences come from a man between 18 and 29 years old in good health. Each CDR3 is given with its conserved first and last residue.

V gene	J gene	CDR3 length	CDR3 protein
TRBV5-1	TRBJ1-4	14	CASSFGRGDEKLFF
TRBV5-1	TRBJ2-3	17	CASSLVGLAGSSDTQYF
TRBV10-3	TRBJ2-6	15	CAIRQGAYGANVLTF
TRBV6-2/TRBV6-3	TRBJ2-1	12	CASSQSGSKQFF
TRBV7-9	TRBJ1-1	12	CASSKTDTEAFF
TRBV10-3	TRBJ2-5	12	CAVGRTQETQYF
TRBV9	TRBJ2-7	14	CASSVGQNHYEQYF
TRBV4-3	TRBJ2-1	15	CASSSPGQGGNEQFF
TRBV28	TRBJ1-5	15	CASTPWGAGNQPQHF
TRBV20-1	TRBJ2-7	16	CSARGRIAGEVYEQYF
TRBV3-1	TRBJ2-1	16	CASSQVFSGSIYEQFF
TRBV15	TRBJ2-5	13	CATSRVGGETQYF
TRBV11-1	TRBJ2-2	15	CASSSRQGNTGELFF
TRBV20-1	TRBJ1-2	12	CSAFDRSYGYTF
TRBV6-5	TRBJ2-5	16	CASSYSGTGMQETQYF
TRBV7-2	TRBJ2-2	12	CASNPGAGELFF
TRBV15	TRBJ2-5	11	CATSRKETQYF
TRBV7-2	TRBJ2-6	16	CASSLRFPSGANALTF
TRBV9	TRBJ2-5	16	CASSVGGAGVLETQYF
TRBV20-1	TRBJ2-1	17	CSAKGWLAGVSYNEQFF
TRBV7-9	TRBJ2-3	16	CASSLHAGGTTDTQYF
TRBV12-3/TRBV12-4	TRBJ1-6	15	CASSSQGLGNSPLHF